Shown below are 11 T cell receptor beta chains from a single sample sequenced in a study of blood T cell repertoires in COVID-19. The assay was immunoSEQ multiplex PCR, and TCRdb's table has in-frame clones only and misses some. Of tens of thousands of clones detected, 80% appear once; the ten largest clones hold 35% to 55%. Sample: peripheral blood. The receptors were sampled from an older woman with acute or convalescent COVID-19.

V usage is TRBV7-2 and J usage is TRBJ1-3, with 9 bases aligning to TRBD1. CDR3 length: 17 amino acids. The V and J ends lost 4 bases and 0 bases, in that order; junction bases with no gene match: 7. Looked up from germline, CDR1 is SGHTA and CDR2 is FQGNSA. CDR3 in DNA: TGTGCCAGCAGCTGGGCGGGACAGGGACTCTCTGGAAACACCATATATTTT. Its protein is CASSWAGQGLSGNTIYF.

CDR3 DNA: TGTGCCAGCAGCCCACGGACAGGGATCAACAATGAGCAGTTCTTC. Residues: CASSPRTGINNEQFF. The rearrangement uses TRBV7-8 and TRBJ2-1; 8 bases are shared with TRBD1. The V and J ends lost 5 bases and 5 bases, in that order; junction bases with no gene match: 8. The CDR3 consists of 15 residues. Per germline, CDR1 SGHVS and CDR2 FQNEAQ.

The chain recombines TRBV7-8 with TRBJ1-3; 9 nucleotides line up with TRBD1. The CDR3 consists of 16 residues. CDR1 is SGHVS, CDR2 FQNEAQ, per germline. Losses at the gene ends were 5 bases for V and 0 bases for J; bases not matched to a gene: 5. CDR3 nucleotide sequence: TGTGCCAGCAGCCCGACAGGGGGGAGCTCTGGAAACACCATATATTTT. Amino acids: CASSPTGGSSGNTIYF.

The V call is TRBV5-1, the J call TRBJ2-5; 7 nucleotides agree with TRBD2. The CDR3 has 14 residues. V lost 1 base and J lost 5; bases outside the gene matches: 5. Germline CDR1 SGHRS, CDR2 YFSETQ. DNA of the CDR3: TGCGCCAGCAGCTTGACGCTAGCGGAGGAGACCCAGTACTTC. As protein: CASSLTLAEETQYF. Supplemented by reference TRBV5-1 and TRBJ2-5, the full variable domain reads KAGVTQTPRYLIKTRGQQVTLSCSPISGHRSVSWYQQTPGQGLQFLFEYFSETQRNKGNFPGRFSGRQFSNSRSEMNVSTLELGDSALYLCASSLTLAEETQYFGPGTRLLVL.

The chain joins TRBV24-1 to TRBJ2-1, with a weak D call TRBD2 (6 bases). CDR1 and CDR2 (germline): KGHDR, SFDVKD. This CDR3 is 13 amino acids long. V was pared by 0 bases and J by 8 bases, with 7 bases between. The DNA of the CDR3 is TGTGCCACCAGTGATTTGTGGGGGGATGAGCAGTTCTTC. It encodes CATSDLWGDEQFF.

V is TRBV5-5 and J is TRBJ2-3, with D unclear. CDR1 and CDR2 (germline): SGHKS, YYEKEE (reference sequence). This CDR3 is built from 13 residues. V lost 4 bases, J lost 5 bases, and 11 bases lay in between. The CDR3 protein is CASSDLSRDTQYF. In DNA, the CDR3 is TGTGCCAGCAGCGACTTATCACGAGATACGCAGTATTTT.

The chain has TRBV4-3 and TRBJ1-4, with D hard to call. Germline assignment: CDR1 LGHNA and CDR2 YSLEER. Trimming removed 0 bases at V and 7 bases at J, with 9 bases between. The CDR3 runs 14 residues. The CDR3 is CASSQDRRVEKLFF. Written as DNA, the CDR3 is TGCGCCAGCAGCCAAGATCGGCGGGTTGAAAAACTGTTTTTT.

The V gene is TRBV5-4, the J gene TRBJ2-2, with 11 bases that match TRBD1. The trim removed 3 bases at V and 6 bases at J, leaving 1 base unmatched. This CDR3 is built from 14 residues. Germline CDR1 reads SGHNT; CDR2 reads YYREEE (reference sequence). The CDR3 reads CASSWDRGSGELFF. Here the CDR3 DNA reads TGTGCCAGCAGCTGGGACAGGGGGTCCGGGGAGCTGTTTTTT.

The chain is built from TRBV9 and TRBJ2-3; the D gene is possibly TRBD2 (5 bases). Germline V lookup: CDR1 SGDLS, CDR2 YYNGEE. The CDR3 sequence is 16 residues long. Between the trimmed V and J ends, which lost 0 bases and 1 base, there was a span of 12 bases. The CDR3 sequence is CASSVAPGSGTDTQYF. The DNA for the CDR3 is TGTGCCAGCAGCGTAGCTCCGGGAAGCGGCACAGATACGCAGTATTTT. The whole variable domain, filled in from reference TRBV9 and TRBJ2-3, reads DSGVTQTPKHLITATGQRVTLRCSPRSGDLSVYWYQQSLDQGLQFLIQYYNGEERAKGNILERFSAQQFPDLHSELNLSSLELGDSALYFCASSVAPGSGTDTQYFGPGTRLTVL.

The gene calls are TRBV29-1 and TRBJ1-4; TRBD1 aligns across 8 bases. This CDR3 has 15 amino acids. Germline assignment: CDR1 SQVTM and CDR2 ANQGSEA. V was pared by 2 bases and J by 10 bases, with 12 bases of the junction left unmatched. This CDR3 reads CSVESFGQGSRKLFF. CDR3 DNA sequence: TGCAGCGTTGAATCATTCGGACAGGGATCTCGAAAACTGTTTTTT. Supplemented by reference TRBV29-1 and TRBJ1-4, the full variable domain reads SAVISQKPSRDICQRGTSLTIQCQVDSQVTMMFWYRQQPGQSLTLIATANQGSEATYESGFVIDKFPISRPNLTFSTLTVSNMSPEDSSIYLCSVESFGQGSRKLFFGSGTQLSVL.

This clone was seen once. V and J are TRBV6-5 and TRBJ2-2, with TRBD1 matching over 9 bases. Germline V CDR1 and CDR2: MNHEY, SVGAGI. CDR3 length: 13 amino acids. V shed 6 bases, J shed 4 bases, and the junction held 0 bases outside the gene matches. CDR3 in amino acids: CASRGQGTGELFF. The CDR3 DNA is TGTGCCAGCAGGGGACAGGGCACCGGGGAGCTGTTTTTT.